This TCR beta chain was captured in a study of blood T cell repertoires in COVID-19 (TCRdb year 2020). Notes on the research overall: The collaborator samples originated in the United States, Italy and Spain and spanned the acute and convalescent phases of COVID-19. The samples were drawn from two sources: the first 160 participants of the ongoing ImmuneRACE study, and 1,000 to 1,500 subjects contributed by 6 global collaborators. A freely available public database, intended as a resource for researchers studying the immune response to SARS-CoV-2, is where the repertoires were released. Deeply sampled blood TCRbeta repertoires from subjects exposed to, actively infected with, or recovered from COVID-19 were included in the dataset. Where HLA class I and class II types were available, the types were taken from metadata supplied by the sample provider, not from assay-based typing. The sample metadata nearly always contained a de-identified subject ID, COVID-19 status, age in years and sex. The material from the prospective study consisted of cDNA or gDNA derived from T cells, B-cell-depleted T cells, or PBMCs. The investigation overall reported the following: The quantity of clinical and demographic metadata differed by source and by participant and was supplied without curation.

As regards this clone: Its binding antigen is unknown. No base quality values were provided; no much bigger clone lies one nucleotide off.

The germline ends are 17 bases apart after V is trimmed by 8 bases and J by 2 bases. The CDR3 runs 15 amino acids, cysteine and phenylalanine included. Only the CDR3 DNA stays, 45 bases, in frame from base 1. Per the germline V gene, MNHEY is the CDR1 and SVGAGI is the CDR2. Whole blood was collected in K2EDTA tubes by collaborating institutions according to the institutions' own protocols. Collaborator samples were shipped for TCRbeta analysis as frozen whole blood, isolated PBMCs, or DNA extracted from either sample type. TCRbeta CDR3 regions were amplified from genomic DNA by means of the immunoSEQ Assay, a bias-controlled multiplex PCR. As for how the authors treated the data: Nucleated cell counts per sample were estimated from amplification of reference gene primers within the assay. To quantify the absolute abundance of each unique TCRbeta CDR3 rearrangement, sequence reads were collapsed and filtered. For each sample, productive Simpson clonality was calculated as the square root of Simpson's diversity index over productive rearrangements. TCRdb retrieved this table from immuneACCESS and kept in-frame rearrangements only. Not all clones are present; in checked studies, unresolved V genes account for under half, and no reason is known for the remainder. V and J calls and clone size are given by that table; D and trimming were obtained from the DNA. The sample includes about 39,000 clones, with approximately 89% observed a single time. The biggest ten clones account for about 4% of the sample.

The receptor's source is a man aged 60 to 69 with acute or convalescent COVID-19. The chain employs TRBV6-5 and TRBJ2-3, with TRBD2 perhaps the D gene, on 7 matching bases. The sequenced sample consisted of peripheral blood. The CDR3 region has the sequence CASSRGGALTDTQYF. The DNA sequence follows: TGTGCCAGCTCACGTGGGGGGGCGCTCACAGATACGCAGTATTTT.